A selection of T cell receptor beta chains follows, all from one sample in a study of human T cells and chemical hapten exposure. From the RACE reads, TCRdb called clonotypes with MiXCR, one entry per CDR3 protein. The sample holds roughly 60,000 distinct CDR3 sequences, around an eighth seen once. Sequenced material: whole blood, taken in connection with sensitization to the hapten diphenylcyclopropenone (DPC). The origin of the receptors is a man under 40 with alopecia areata. Some clones in this sample may be carry-over from other donors' samples. The CDR3 runs from the conserved cysteine through the conserved F or W. The D gene is left open where the match is weak. Expanded clones are given a class, and other clones once, few, many or no size at all.

D gene: .
CDR3 length: 14
J gene: TRBJ1-6
V gene: TRBV10-2
clone size: many
CDR3 protein: CASSESGGGSPLHF
CDR3 DNA: TGCGCCAGCAGTGAGTCCGGGGGTGGTTCACCCCTCCACTTT

D gene: .
CDR3 length: 14
J gene: TRBJ2-5
V gene: TRBV20-1
clone size: many
CDR3 protein: CSAVDTVPAETQYF
CDR3 DNA: TGCAGTGCCGTGGACACGGTACCGGCAGAGACCCAGTACTTC

D gene: .
CDR3 length: 12
J gene: TRBJ2-7
V gene: TRBV7-9
clone size: few
CDR3 protein: CASSPETYEQYF
CDR3 DNA: TGTGCCAGCAGCCCCGAGACCTACGAGCAGTACTTC

D gene: TRBD1
CDR3 length: 14
J gene: TRBJ1-1
V gene: TRBV7-9
clone size: many
CDR3 protein: CASSLDRSNTEAFF
CDR3 DNA: TGTGCCAGCAGCTTGGACAGGAGCAACACTGAAGCTTTCTTT

D gene: TRBD1
CDR3 length: 18
J gene: TRBJ2-3
V gene: TRBV7-9
clone size: many
CDR3 protein: CASSLVRSTGSITDTQYF
CDR3 DNA: TGTGCCAGCAGCTTAGTTCGGTCGACAGGGAGCATCACAGATACGCAGTATTTT

D gene: .
CDR3 length: 13
J gene: TRBJ1-1
V gene: TRBV7-3
clone size: many
CDR3 protein: CASSIDWNTEAFF
CDR3 DNA: TGTGCCAGCTCCATTGACTGGAACACTGAAGCTTTCTTT

D gene: .
CDR3 length: 16
J gene: TRBJ1-5
V gene: TRBV20-1
clone size: many
CDR3 protein: CSARNTTWTVNQPQHF
CDR3 DNA: TGCAGTGCTAGGAATACAACCTGGACAGTCAATCAGCCCCAGCATTTT

D gene: .
CDR3 length: 16
J gene: TRBJ1-1
V gene: TRBV20-1
clone size: few
CDR3 protein: CSASRLGGQGNTEAFF
CDR3 DNA: TGCAGTGCTAGCCGACTGGGCGGGCAGGGGAACACTGAAGCTTTCTTT

D gene: .
CDR3 length: 12
J gene: TRBJ1-1
V gene: TRBV24-1
clone size: .
CDR3 protein: CATSDSGFEAFF
CDR3 DNA: TGCGCCACCAGTGATTCGGGCTTTGAAGCTTTCTTT

D gene: TRBD2
CDR3 length: 16
J gene: TRBJ2-1
V gene: TRBV3-1
clone size: few
CDR3 protein: CASSEDSGGRRGEQFF
CDR3 DNA: TGTGCCAGCAGCGAAGACTCGGGGGGGCGGAGAGGTGAGCAGTTCTTC

D gene: .
CDR3 length: 14
J gene: TRBJ2-3
V gene: TRBV7-9
clone size: many
CDR3 protein: CASSRTGYADTQYF
CDR3 DNA: TGTGCCAGCAGCCGAACAGGGTATGCAGATACGCAGTATTTT

D gene: .
CDR3 length: 15
J gene: TRBJ2-7
V gene: TRBV7-8
clone size: .
CDR3 protein: CASSLDLARLYEQYF
CDR3 DNA: TGTGCCAGCAGCTTAGATCTGGCCAGGCTTTACGAGCAGTACTTC

D gene: .
CDR3 length: 12
J gene: TRBJ1-1
V gene: TRBV7-9
clone size: .
CDR3 protein: CASSSRLTEAFF
CDR3 DNA: TGTGCCAGCAGCTCCCGGCTGACTGAAGCTTTCTTT

D gene: .
CDR3 length: 15
J gene: TRBJ2-2
V gene: TRBV3-1
clone size: many
CDR3 protein: CASSPTVGHTGELFF
CDR3 DNA: TGTGCCAGCAGCCCGACAGTCGGGCACACCGGGGAGCTGTTTTTT

D gene: .
CDR3 length: 12
J gene: TRBJ2-7
V gene: TRBV6-5
clone size: many
CDR3 protein: CASSPQGYEQYF
CDR3 DNA: TGTGCCAGCAGCCCCCAGGGGTACGAGCAGTACTTC

D gene: .
CDR3 length: 13
J gene: TRBJ1-1
V gene: TRBV11-3
clone size: many
CDR3 protein: CASSSSGSPEAFF
CDR3 DNA: TGTGCCAGCAGCTCCTCAGGGAGCCCTGAAGCTTTCTTT

D gene: TRBD2
CDR3 length: 18
J gene: TRBJ2-3
V gene: TRBV14
clone size: few
CDR3 protein: CASSQEKLGLAGADTQYF
CDR3 DNA: TGTGCCAGCAGCCAAGAGAAGCTAGGACTAGCGGGGGCAGATACGCAGTATTTT

D gene: .
CDR3 length: 15
J gene: TRBJ1-5
V gene: TRBV24-1
clone size: few
CDR3 protein: CATSDGFHSNQPQHF
CDR3 DNA: TGTGCCACCAGTGACGGGTTCCATAGCAATCAGCCCCAGCATTTT

D gene: TRBD1
CDR3 length: 15
J gene: TRBJ1-5
V gene: TRBV20-1
clone size: .
CDR3 protein: CSASTGTDSNQPQHF
CDR3 DNA: TGCAGTGCTAGTACCGGGACAGATAGCAATCAGCCCCAGCATTTT

D gene: .
CDR3 length: 14
J gene: TRBJ2-3
V gene: TRBV19
clone size: few
CDR3 protein: CASRQGGSADTQYF
CDR3 DNA: TGTGCCAGTAGGCAAGGGGGATCTGCAGATACGCAGTATTTT

D gene: .
CDR3 length: 13
J gene: TRBJ1-5
V gene: TRBV28
clone size: few
CDR3 protein: CASSFDTLQPQHF
CDR3 DNA: TGTGCCAGCAGTTTTGACACCCTTCAGCCCCAGCATTTT

D gene: .
CDR3 length: 14
J gene: TRBJ2-3
V gene: TRBV20-1
clone size: many
CDR3 protein: CSARDPQGADTQYF
CDR3 DNA: TGCAGTGCTAGAGATCCCCAGGGCGCAGATACGCAGTATTTT

D gene: TRBD1
CDR3 length: 14
J gene: TRBJ1-4
V gene: TRBV6-6
clone size: many
CDR3 protein: CASSYRGRDEKLFF
CDR3 DNA: TGTGCCAGCAGCTACAGGGGGAGAGATGAAAAACTGTTTTTT

D gene: .
CDR3 length: 13
J gene: TRBJ2-1
V gene: TRBV6-2/TRBV6-3
clone size: few
CDR3 protein: CASSGSWVNEQFF
CDR3 DNA: TGTGCCAGCAGCGGGTCATGGGTCAATGAGCAGTTCTTC

D gene: .
CDR3 length: 11
J gene: TRBJ2-5
V gene: TRBV28
clone size: many
CDR3 protein: CASLRWETQYF
CDR3 DNA: TGTGCCAGCCTTCGGTGGGAGACCCAGTACTTC

D gene: .
CDR3 length: 13
J gene: TRBJ1-2
V gene: TRBV5-6
clone size: .
CDR3 protein: CASSWGRDYGYTF
CDR3 DNA: TGTGCCAGCAGCTGGGGACGGGACTATGGCTACACCTTC

D gene: .
CDR3 length: 16
J gene: TRBJ2-1
V gene: TRBV10-3
clone size: .
CDR3 protein: CAISESIGTVTGEQFF
CDR3 DNA: TGTGCCATCAGTGAGTCGATCGGGACTGTCACGGGGGAGCAGTTCTTC

D gene: TRBD1
CDR3 length: 15
J gene: TRBJ2-7
V gene: TRBV9
clone size: many
CDR3 protein: CASSEGGTGSYEQYF
CDR3 DNA: TGTGCCAGCAGCGAAGGGGGGACAGGATCCTACGAGCAGTACTTC

D gene: .
CDR3 length: 17
J gene: TRBJ2-2
V gene: TRBV9
clone size: few
CDR3 protein: CASSGIGTFAGTGELFF
CDR3 DNA: TGTGCCAGCAGCGGGATCGGGACGTTCGCGGGCACCGGGGAGCTGTTTTTT

D gene: .
CDR3 length: 13
J gene: TRBJ2-7
V gene: TRBV27
clone size: .
CDR3 protein: CASSLISKGEQYF
CDR3 DNA: TGTGCCAGCAGTTTAATATCCAAGGGCGAGCAGTACTTC

D gene: .
CDR3 length: 14
J gene: TRBJ2-1
V gene: TRBV5-6
clone size: many
CDR3 protein: CASSLVDPYNEQFF
CDR3 DNA: TGTGCCAGCAGCTTAGTCGATCCCTACAATGAGCAGTTCTTC

D gene: .
CDR3 length: 13
J gene: TRBJ2-5
V gene: TRBV6-1
clone size: many
CDR3 protein: CASSEVRIETQYF
CDR3 DNA: TGTGCCAGCAGTGAAGTACGTATTGAGACCCAGTACTTC

D gene: .
CDR3 length: 11
J gene: TRBJ2-5
V gene: TRBV28
clone size: .
CDR3 protein: CASKLTTTQYF
CDR3 DNA: TGTGCCAGCAAACTAACGACGACCCAGTACTTC

D gene: .
CDR3 length: 13
J gene: TRBJ2-7
V gene: TRBV7-9
clone size: .
CDR3 protein: CVSSRDQNYEQYF
CDR3 DNA: TGTGTCAGCAGCCGGGACCAAAACTACGAGCAGTACTTC

D gene: TRBD2
CDR3 length: 17
J gene: TRBJ2-1
V gene: TRBV6-4
clone size: .
CDR3 protein: CASSDSPSGYSYNEQFF
CDR3 DNA: TGTGCCAGCAGTGACTCTCCTAGCGGGTACTCCTACAATGAGCAGTTCTTC

D gene: TRBD1
CDR3 length: 16
J gene: TRBJ2-1
V gene: TRBV6-2/TRBV6-3
clone size: many
CDR3 protein: CASSRTGPDSYNEQFF
CDR3 DNA: TGTGCCAGCAGTAGGACAGGACCTGATTCCTACAATGAGCAGTTCTTC

D gene: .
CDR3 length: 16
J gene: TRBJ2-7
V gene: TRBV5-1
clone size: many
CDR3 protein: CASSLGVRGADYEQYF
CDR3 DNA: TGCGCCAGCAGCTTGGGAGTACGGGGGGCCGACTACGAGCAGTACTTC

D gene: TRBD1
CDR3 length: 14
J gene: TRBJ2-2
V gene: TRBV24-1
clone size: few
CDR3 protein: CATSRTGNTGELFF
CDR3 DNA: TGTGCCACCAGTCGGACAGGGAACACCGGGGAGCTGTTTTTT

D gene: TRBD2
CDR3 length: 15
J gene: TRBJ2-5
V gene: TRBV10-3
clone size: many
CDR3 protein: CAISDRRGGQETQYF
CDR3 DNA: TGTGCCATCAGTGATCGGCGGGGGGGCCAAGAGACCCAGTACTTC

D gene: .
CDR3 length: 14
J gene: TRBJ2-7
V gene: TRBV25-1
clone size: few
CDR3 protein: CASSESGPVDEQYF
CDR3 DNA: TGTGCCAGCAGTGAATCGGGACCGGTCGACGAGCAGTACTTC

D gene: .
CDR3 length: 11
J gene: TRBJ1-5
V gene: TRBV6-6
clone size: few
CDR3 protein: CASSSGLPQHF
CDR3 DNA: TGTGCCAGCAGCTCCGGGTTGCCCCAGCATTTT

D gene: .
CDR3 length: 12
J gene: TRBJ1-1
V gene: TRBV3-1
clone size: many
CDR3 protein: CAVGAFHTEAFF
CDR3 DNA: TGTGCCGTCGGGGCGTTTCACACTGAAGCTTTCTTT

D gene: .
CDR3 length: 15
J gene: TRBJ2-2
V gene: TRBV7-3
clone size: many
CDR3 protein: CASSTGHQSPGELFF
CDR3 DNA: TGTGCCAGCAGCACGGGACACCAGAGCCCCGGGGAGCTGTTTTTT

D gene: .
CDR3 length: 12
J gene: TRBJ2-7
V gene: TRBV20-1
clone size: many
CDR3 protein: CSAKSATSGWYF
CDR3 DNA: TGCAGTGCTAAGTCAGCGACGTCTGGCTGGTACTTC

D gene: .
CDR3 length: 16
J gene: TRBJ1-3
V gene: TRBV7-2
clone size: .
CDR3 protein: CASSLRQAMSGNTIYF
CDR3 DNA: TGTGCCAGCAGCTTAAGACAGGCTATGTCTGGAAACACCATATATTTT

D gene: .
CDR3 length: 15
J gene: TRBJ2-5
V gene: TRBV6-6
clone size: .
CDR3 protein: CASNRLLTLQETQYF
CDR3 DNA: TGTGCCAGCAATCGTCTACTGACGCTCCAAGAGACCCAGTACTTC

D gene: .
CDR3 length: 15
J gene: TRBJ2-1
V gene: TRBV7-3
clone size: many
CDR3 protein: CASSLVQGGVDEQFF
CDR3 DNA: TGTGCCAGCAGCTTAGTGCAGGGTGGCGTCGATGAGCAGTTCTTC

D gene: .
CDR3 length: 14
J gene: TRBJ1-1
V gene: TRBV28
clone size: .
CDR3 protein: CASHPGGRNTEAFF
CDR3 DNA: TGTGCCAGCCACCCCGGAGGAAGAAACACTGAAGCTTTCTTT